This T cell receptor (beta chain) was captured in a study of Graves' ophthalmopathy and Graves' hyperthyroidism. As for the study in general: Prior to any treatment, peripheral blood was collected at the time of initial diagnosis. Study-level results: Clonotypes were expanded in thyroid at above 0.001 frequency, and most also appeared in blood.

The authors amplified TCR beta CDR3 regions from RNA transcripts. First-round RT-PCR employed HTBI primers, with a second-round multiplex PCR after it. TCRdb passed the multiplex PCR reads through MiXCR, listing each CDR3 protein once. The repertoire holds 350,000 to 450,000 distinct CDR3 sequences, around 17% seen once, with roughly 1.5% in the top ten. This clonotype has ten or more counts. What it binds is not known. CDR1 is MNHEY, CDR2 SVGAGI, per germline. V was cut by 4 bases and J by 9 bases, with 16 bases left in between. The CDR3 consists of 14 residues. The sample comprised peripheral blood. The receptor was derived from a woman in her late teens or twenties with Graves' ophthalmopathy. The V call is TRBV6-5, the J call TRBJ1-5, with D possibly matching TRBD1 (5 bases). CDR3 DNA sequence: TGTGCCAGCAGTTTTCTCGACAGAAATGGGCCCCAGCATTTT. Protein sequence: CASSFLDRNGPQHF.